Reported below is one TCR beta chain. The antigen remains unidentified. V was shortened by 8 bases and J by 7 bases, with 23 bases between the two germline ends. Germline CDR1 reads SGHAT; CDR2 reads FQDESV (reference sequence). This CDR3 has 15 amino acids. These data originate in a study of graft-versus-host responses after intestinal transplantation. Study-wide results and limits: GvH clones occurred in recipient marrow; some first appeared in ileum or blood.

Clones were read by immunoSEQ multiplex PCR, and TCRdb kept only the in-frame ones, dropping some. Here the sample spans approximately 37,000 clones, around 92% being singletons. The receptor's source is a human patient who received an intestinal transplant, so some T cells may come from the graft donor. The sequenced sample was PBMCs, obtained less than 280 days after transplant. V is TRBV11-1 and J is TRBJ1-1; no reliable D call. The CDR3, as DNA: TGTGCCAGCGGGTTAGGGCTTCTGGGGATGGGTGAAGCTTTCTTT. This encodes CASGLGLLGMGEAFF.